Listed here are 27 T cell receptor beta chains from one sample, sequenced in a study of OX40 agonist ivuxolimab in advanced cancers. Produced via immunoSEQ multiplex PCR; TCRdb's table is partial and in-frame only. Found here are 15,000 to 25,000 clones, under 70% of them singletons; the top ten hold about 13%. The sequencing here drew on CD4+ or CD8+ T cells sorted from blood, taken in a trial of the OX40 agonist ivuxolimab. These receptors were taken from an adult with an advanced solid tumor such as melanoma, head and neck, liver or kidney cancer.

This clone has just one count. The CDR3 loop is CASSTAPDPRYNEQFF. The CDR3 nucleotides are TGTGCCAGCAGCACCGCCCCCGACCCCCGGTACAATGAGCAGTTCTTC. The chain couples TRBV27 to TRBJ2-1; the D is unclear. There are 16 residues in the CDR3. CDR1 and CDR2 (germline): MNHEY, SMNVEV (reference sequence). Between the trimmed V and J ends, which lost 6 bases and 4 bases, there was a span of 19 bases.

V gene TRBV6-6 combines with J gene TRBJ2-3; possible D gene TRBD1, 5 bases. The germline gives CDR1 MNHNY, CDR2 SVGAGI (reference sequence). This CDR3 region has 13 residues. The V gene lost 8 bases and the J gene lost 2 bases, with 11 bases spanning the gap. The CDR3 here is CASQDTTTDTQYF. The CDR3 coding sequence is TGTGCCAGCCAGGACACCACCACAGATACGCAGTATTTT.

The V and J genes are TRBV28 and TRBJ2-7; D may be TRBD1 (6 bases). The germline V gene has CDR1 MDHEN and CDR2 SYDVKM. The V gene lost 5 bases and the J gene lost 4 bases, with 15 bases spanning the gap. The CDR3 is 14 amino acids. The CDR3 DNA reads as TGTGCCAGCAGTCCACAGGGCATTAAATACGAGCAGTACTTC. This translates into CASSPQGIKYEQYF. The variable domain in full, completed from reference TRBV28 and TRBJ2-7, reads DVKVTQSSRYLVKRTGEKVFLECVQDMDHENMFWYRQDPGLGLRLIYFSYDVKMKEKGDIPEGYSVSREKKERFSLILESASTNQTSMYLCASSPQGIKYEQYFGPGTRLTVT.

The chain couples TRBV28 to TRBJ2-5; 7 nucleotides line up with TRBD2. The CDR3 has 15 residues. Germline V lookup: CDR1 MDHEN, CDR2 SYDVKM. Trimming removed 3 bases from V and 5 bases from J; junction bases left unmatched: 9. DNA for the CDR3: TGTGCCAGCAGTTTCCCCGACGGGGGGTTTGAGACCCAGTACTTC. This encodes CASSFPDGGFETQYF.

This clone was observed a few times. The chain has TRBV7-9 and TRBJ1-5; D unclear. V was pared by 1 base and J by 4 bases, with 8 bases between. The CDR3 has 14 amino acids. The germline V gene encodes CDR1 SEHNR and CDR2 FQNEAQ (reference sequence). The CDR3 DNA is TGTGCCAGCAGCTTAGACGGTTTTAATCAGCCCCAGCATTTT. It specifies CASSLDGFNQPQHF.

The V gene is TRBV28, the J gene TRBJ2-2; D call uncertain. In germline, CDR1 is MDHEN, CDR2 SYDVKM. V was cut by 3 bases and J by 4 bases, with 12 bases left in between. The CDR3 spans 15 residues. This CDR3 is CASSLGSVPTGELFF. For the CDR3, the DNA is TGTGCCAGCAGTTTGGGGTCAGTCCCCACCGGGGAGCTGTTTTTT.

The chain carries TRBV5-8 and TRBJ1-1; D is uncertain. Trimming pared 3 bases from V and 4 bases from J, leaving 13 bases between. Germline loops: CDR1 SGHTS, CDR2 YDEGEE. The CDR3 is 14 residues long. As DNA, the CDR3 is TGTGCCAGCAGCTCCACGTTGGAAGGCACTGAAGCTTTCTTT. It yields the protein CASSSTLEGTEAFF.

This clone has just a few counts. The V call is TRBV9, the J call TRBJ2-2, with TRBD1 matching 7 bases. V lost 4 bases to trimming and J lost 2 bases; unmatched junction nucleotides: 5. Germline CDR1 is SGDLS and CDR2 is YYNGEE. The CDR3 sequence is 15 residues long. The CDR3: CASSTQGINTGELFF. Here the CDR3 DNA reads TGTGCCAGCAGCACACAGGGGATCAACACCGGGGAGCTGTTTTTT.

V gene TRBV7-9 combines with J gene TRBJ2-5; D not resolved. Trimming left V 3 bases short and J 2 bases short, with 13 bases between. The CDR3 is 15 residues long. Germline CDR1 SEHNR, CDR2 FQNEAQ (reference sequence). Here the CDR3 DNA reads TGTGCCAGCAGCTTTCGACTCGGACGGCAAGAGACCCAGTACTTC. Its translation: CASSFRLGRQETQYF.

The chain's CDR3 is CASSYSSPVGAQYF. Here the CDR3 DNA reads TGTGCCAGCAGTTACTCGAGCCCGGTCGGGGCCCAGTACTTC. V gene TRBV6-5 combines with J gene TRBJ2-5, with D tentatively TRBD2 (5 bases). The CDR3 has 14 amino acids. The germline CDR1 and CDR2 sequences are MNHEY and SVGAGI. The germline V and J ends were trimmed by 0 bases and 9 bases, with 14 bases remaining between them.

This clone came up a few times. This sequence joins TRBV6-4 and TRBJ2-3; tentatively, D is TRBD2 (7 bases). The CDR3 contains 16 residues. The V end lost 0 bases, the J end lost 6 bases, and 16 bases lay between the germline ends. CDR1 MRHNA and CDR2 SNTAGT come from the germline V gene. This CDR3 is CASSDSFFGGADTQYF. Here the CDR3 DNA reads TGTGCCAGCAGTGACTCGTTCTTTGGGGGGGCTGATACGCAGTATTTT.

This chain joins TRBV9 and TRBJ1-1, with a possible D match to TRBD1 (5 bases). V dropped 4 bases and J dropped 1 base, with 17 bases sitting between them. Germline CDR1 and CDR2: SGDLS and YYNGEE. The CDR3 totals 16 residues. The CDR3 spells CASSPGTAFGNTEAFF. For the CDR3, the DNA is TGTGCCAGCAGCCCCGGGACGGCTTTTGGGAACACTGAAGCTTTCTTT.

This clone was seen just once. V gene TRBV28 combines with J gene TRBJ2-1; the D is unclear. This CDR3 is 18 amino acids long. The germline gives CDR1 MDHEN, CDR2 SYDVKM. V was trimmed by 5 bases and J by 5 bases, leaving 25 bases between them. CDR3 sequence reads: CASSTSFLSYSTDNEQFF. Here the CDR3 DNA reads TGTGCCAGCAGTACATCATTCCTCTCTTATAGCACGGACAATGAGCAGTTCTTC.

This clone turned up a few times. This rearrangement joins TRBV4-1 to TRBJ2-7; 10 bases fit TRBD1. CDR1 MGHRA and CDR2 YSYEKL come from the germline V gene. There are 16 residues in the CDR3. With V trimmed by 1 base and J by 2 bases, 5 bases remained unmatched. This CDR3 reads CASSQAVGTGAYEQYF. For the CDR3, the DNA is TGCGCCAGCAGCCAAGCCGTCGGGACAGGGGCCTACGAGCAGTACTTC.

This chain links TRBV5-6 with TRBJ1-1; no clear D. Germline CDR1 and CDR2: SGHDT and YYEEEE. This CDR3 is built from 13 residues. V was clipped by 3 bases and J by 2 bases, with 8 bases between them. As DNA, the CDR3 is TGTGCCAGCAGCTCGAGAAGAAACACTGAAGCTTTCTTT. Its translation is CASSSRRNTEAFF.

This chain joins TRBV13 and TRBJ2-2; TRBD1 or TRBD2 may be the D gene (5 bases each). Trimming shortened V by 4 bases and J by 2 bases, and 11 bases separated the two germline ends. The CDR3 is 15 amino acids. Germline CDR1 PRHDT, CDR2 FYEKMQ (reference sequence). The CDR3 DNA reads TGTGCCAGCAGCTCGGGACGGATTAACACCGGGGAGCTGTTTTTT. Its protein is CASSSGRINTGELFF.

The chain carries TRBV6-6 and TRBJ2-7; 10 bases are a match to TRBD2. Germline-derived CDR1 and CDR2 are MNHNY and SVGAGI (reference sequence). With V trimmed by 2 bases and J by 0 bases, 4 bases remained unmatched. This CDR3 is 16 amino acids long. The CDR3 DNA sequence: TGTGCCAGCAGTTACCCCGGGACTAGCGCCTCCTACGAGCAGTACTTC. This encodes CASSYPGTSASYEQYF.

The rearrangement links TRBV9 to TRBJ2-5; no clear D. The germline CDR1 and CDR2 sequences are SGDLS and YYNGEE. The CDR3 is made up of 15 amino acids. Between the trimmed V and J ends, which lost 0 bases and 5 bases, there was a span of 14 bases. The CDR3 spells CASSVGWALGETQYF. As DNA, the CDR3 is TGTGCCAGCAGCGTAGGTTGGGCCCTCGGGGAGACCCAGTACTTC. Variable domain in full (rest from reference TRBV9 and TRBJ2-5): DSGVTQTPKHLITATGQRVTLRCSPRSGDLSVYWYQQSLDQGLQFLIQYYNGEERAKGNILERFSAQQFPDLHSELNLSSLELGDSALYFCASSVGWALGETQYFGPGTRLLVL.

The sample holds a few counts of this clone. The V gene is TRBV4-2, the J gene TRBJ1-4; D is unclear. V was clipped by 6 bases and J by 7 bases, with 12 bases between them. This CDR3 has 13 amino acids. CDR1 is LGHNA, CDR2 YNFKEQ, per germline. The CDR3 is CASRRDRREKLFF. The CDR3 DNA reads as TGTGCCAGCAGGAGGGATCGTCGTGAAAAACTGTTTTTT.

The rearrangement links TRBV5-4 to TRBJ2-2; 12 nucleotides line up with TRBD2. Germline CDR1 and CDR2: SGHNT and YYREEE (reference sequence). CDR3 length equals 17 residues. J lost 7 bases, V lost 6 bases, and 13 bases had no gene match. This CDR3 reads CASTPSGLAGYIGELFF. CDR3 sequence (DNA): TGTGCCAGCACACCCTCGGGACTAGCGGGTTATATCGGGGAGCTGTTTTTT.

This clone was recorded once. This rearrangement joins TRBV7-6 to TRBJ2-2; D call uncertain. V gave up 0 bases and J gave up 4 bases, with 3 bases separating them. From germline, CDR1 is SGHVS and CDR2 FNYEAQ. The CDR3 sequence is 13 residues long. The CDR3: CASSLAGTGELFF. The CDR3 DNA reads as TGTGCCAGCAGCTTAGCGGGCACCGGGGAGCTGTTTTTT.

CDR3 protein: CATQTRQYNEQFF. The CDR3 nucleotides are TGTGCCACTCAGACGAGGCAGTACAATGAGCAGTTCTTC. The rearrangement links TRBV6-5 to TRBJ2-1, with no clear D. The germline V gene encodes CDR1 MNHEY and CDR2 SVGAGI. The CDR3 covers 13 residues. Trimming removed 10 bases from V and 4 bases from J, with 14 bases in between.

The CDR3 loop is CASSAGVNTEAFF. CDR3 DNA: TGTGCCAGCAGTGCGGGGGTGAACACTGAAGCTTTCTTT. The chain combines TRBV6-6 with TRBJ1-1, with D tentatively TRBD1 (5 bases). The ends were cut back, 5 bases at V and 0 bases at J, with 7 bases in the middle. Germline V CDR1 and CDR2: MNHNY, SVGAGI (reference sequence). CDR3 length: 13 residues.

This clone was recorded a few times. DNA for the CDR3: TGTGCCAGCAGCTGGGGACTAGCTAATTCCAATGAGCAGTTCTTC. This encodes CASSWGLANSNEQFF. The J gene is TRBJ2-1, the V gene TRBV7-9; 9 bases are a match to TRBD2. Germline-derived CDR1 and CDR2 are SEHNR and FQNEAQ (reference sequence). The CDR3 extends over 15 amino acids. The J segment lost 6 bases and the V segment lost 4 bases, leaving 7 bases of the junction unmatched.

Here the CDR3 DNA reads TGTGCCAGCGACAGGGAAGGCACCGGGGAGCTGTTTTTT. Encoded protein: CASDREGTGELFF. The V and J genes are TRBV6-6 and TRBJ2-2; 7 nucleotides agree with TRBD1. J gave up 4 bases and V 8 bases, and 4 bases lay outside the gene matches. The CDR3 sequence is 13 residues long. The germline V gene encodes CDR1 MNHNY and CDR2 SVGAGI (reference sequence).

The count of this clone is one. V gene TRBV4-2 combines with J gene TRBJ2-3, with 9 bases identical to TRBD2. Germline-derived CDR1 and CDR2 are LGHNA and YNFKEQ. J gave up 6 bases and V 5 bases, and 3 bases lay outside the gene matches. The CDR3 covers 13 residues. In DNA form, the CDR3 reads TGTGCCAGCAGCAAGCGGGGGGAGGATACGCAGTATTTT. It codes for CASSKRGEDTQYF.

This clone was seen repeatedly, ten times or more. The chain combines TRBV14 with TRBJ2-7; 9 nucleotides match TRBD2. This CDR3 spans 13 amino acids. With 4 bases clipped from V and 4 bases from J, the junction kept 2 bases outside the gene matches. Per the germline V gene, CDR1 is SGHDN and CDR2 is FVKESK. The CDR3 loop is CASSPTSGYEQYF. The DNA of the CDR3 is TGTGCCAGCAGCCCGACTAGCGGATACGAGCAGTACTTC.